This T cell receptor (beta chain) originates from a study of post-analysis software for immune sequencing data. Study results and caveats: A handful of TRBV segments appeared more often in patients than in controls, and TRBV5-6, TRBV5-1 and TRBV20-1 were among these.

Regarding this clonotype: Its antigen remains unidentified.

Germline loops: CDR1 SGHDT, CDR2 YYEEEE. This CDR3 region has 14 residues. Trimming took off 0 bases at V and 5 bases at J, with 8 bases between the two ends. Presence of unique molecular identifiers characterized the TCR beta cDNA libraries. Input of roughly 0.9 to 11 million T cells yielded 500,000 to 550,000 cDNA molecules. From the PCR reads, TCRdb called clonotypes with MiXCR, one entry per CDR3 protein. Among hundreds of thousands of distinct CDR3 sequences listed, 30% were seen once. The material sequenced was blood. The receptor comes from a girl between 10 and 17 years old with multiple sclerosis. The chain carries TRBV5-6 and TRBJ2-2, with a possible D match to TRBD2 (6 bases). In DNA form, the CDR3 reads TGTGCCAGCAGCTTGGATGCGGGGACCGGGGAGCTGTTTTTT. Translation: CASSLDAGTGELFF.